These 29 T cell receptor beta chains share one sample of origin, sequenced in a study of shared clonotypes between healthy human individuals. Here immunoSEQ multiplex PCR was the method, and the copy in TCRdb shows in-frame clones only, minus some. The sample lists about 120,000 clones, around two thirds occurring once. Sequencing was performed on memory CD8+ T cells sorted from blood. Subset defined: CD45RO+ cells pooled with CCR7-negative TemRA cells. These receptors all stem from a woman aged 25-40 years in good health.

V usage is TRBV13 and J usage is TRBJ2-1; D is undetermined. The CDR3 contains 12 residues. V dropped 5 bases and J dropped 6 bases, with 8 bases sitting between them. CDR1 and CDR2 from the germline V gene are PRHDT and FYEKMQ (reference sequence). CDR3 nucleotides: TGTGCCAGCAGCACGACTGGCAATGAGCAGTTCTTC. Protein: CASSTTGNEQFF.

The gene calls are TRBV7-9 and TRBJ2-3, with 8 bases that match TRBD2. CDR3 length: 17 amino acids. The germline V gene has CDR1 SEHNR and CDR2 FQNEAQ (reference sequence). Trimming cost V 5 bases and J 4 bases; bases outside gene matches: 14. As DNA, the CDR3 is TGTGCCAGCAGCCCCTCCCGGCTAGCGGGTTCCCCAGATACGCAGTATTTT. It yields the protein CASSPSRLAGSPDTQYF.

The rearrangement links TRBV9 to TRBJ1-1, with a tentative D call TRBD1 (5 bases). V lost 5 bases and J lost 5, with 16 bases in between. The germline gives CDR1 SGDLS, CDR2 YYNGEE. The CDR3 length is 14 residues. CDR3 nucleotide sequence: TGTGCCAGCAGGGCCGGGACGAGTGCGACTGAAGCTTTCTTT. This encodes CASRAGTSATEAFF.

This sequence joins TRBV7-8 and TRBJ1-5; D not certain. Germline values: CDR1 SGHVS, CDR2 FQNEAQ. V shed 1 base and J shed 4 bases, with 14 bases lying between them. This CDR3 is 16 amino acids long. The CDR3 coding sequence is TGTGCCAGCAGCTTAGAGAGGATCGGGCGTAATCAGCCCCAGCATTTT. It yields the protein CASSLERIGRNQPQHF.

Points on this clone: A junction end diverges from the germline sequence, so it may reflect a read error. The chain has TRBV7-9 and TRBJ1-5; tentative D call: TRBD1 (5 bases). From germline, CDR1 is SEHNR and CDR2 FQNEAQ (reference sequence). CDR3 length: 15 residues. The CDR3 loop reads CASSQAGGNYQPQHF. The CDR3 region has the DNA TGCGCCAGCAGCCAAGCGGGGGGGAACTATCAGCCCCAGCATTTT. The variable domain in full, completed from reference TRBV7-9 and TRBJ1-5, reads DTGVSQNPRHKITKRGQNVTFRCDPISEHNRLYWYRQTLGQGPEFLTYFQNEAQLEKSRLLSDRFSAERPKGSFSTLEIQRTEQGDSAMYLCASSQAGGNYQPQHFGDGTRLSIL.

The chain combines TRBV28 with TRBJ2-3; D gene unclear. This CDR3 contains 14 residues. Germline V lookup: CDR1 MDHEN, CDR2 SYDVKM. Trimming removed 3 bases from V and 2 bases from J, with 9 bases in between. In DNA form, the CDR3 reads TGTGCCAGCAGTTTTGGTGGGCCCACAGATACGCAGTATTTT. Its translation: CASSFGGPTDTQYF.

V gene TRBV5-4 combines with J gene TRBJ2-7; 8 positions match TRBD1. Germline CDR1 is SGHNT and CDR2 is YYREEE (reference sequence). CDR3 length: 13 residues. Trimming took 3 bases from V and 6 from J; bases not matched to a gene: 5. The CDR3: CASSSDRASEQYF. The CDR3 nucleotides are TGTGCCAGCAGCTCGGACAGGGCCTCCGAGCAGTACTTC.

The chain couples TRBV6-4 to TRBJ2-3, with 13 positions matching TRBD2. The germline CDR1 and CDR2 sequences are MRHNA and SNTAGT. CDR3 length: 17 residues. After removal of 5 bases from V and 2 bases from J, the junction contained 7 bases not matched to a gene. The CDR3 DNA reads TGTGCCAGCAGTAGCGGGACTAGCGGGACCCACACAGATACGCAGTATTTT. Protein product: CASSSGTSGTHTDTQYF.

This clone came up once. The genes are TRBV7-9 and TRBJ2-7; 12 bases map to TRBD2. J gave up 4 bases and V 4 bases, and 8 bases lay outside the gene matches. Germline CDR1 SEHNR, CDR2 FQNEAQ (reference sequence). The CDR3 covers 16 residues. This CDR3 reads CASSSKTSGSVYEQYF. The CDR3 region has the DNA TGTGCCAGCAGCTCAAAGACTAGCGGGAGTGTATACGAGCAGTACTTC.

This chain uses TRBV7-9 with TRBJ2-1; D call uncertain. CDR1 is SEHNR and CDR2 is FQNEAQ in the germline V gene (reference sequence). CDR3 length: 13 residues. Trimming shortened V by 7 bases and J by 0 bases, and 7 bases separated the two germline ends. Here the CDR3 reads CASKKGSYNEQFF. The CDR3, as DNA: TGTGCCAGCAAGAAGGGCTCCTACAATGAGCAGTTCTTC.

The genes are TRBV27 and TRBJ2-7; 7 bases line up with TRBD1. The CDR3 runs 13 residues. Losses at the gene ends were 6 bases for V and 3 bases for J; bases not matched to a gene: 5. Germline lookup yields CDR1 MNHEY and CDR2 SMNVEV (reference sequence). CDR3 nucleotides: TGTGCCAGCAGCTCCGGGACAGTCTACGAGCAGTACTTC. It specifies CASSSGTVYEQYF.

V usage is TRBV7-7 and J usage is TRBJ1-1, with D possibly matching TRBD1 (5 bases). The V end was cut by 3 bases, the J end by 6 bases, with 20 bases between. Germline CDR1 reads SSHAT; CDR2 reads FNYEAQ (reference sequence). This CDR3 comprises 16 residues. The CDR3 DNA reads TGTGCCAGCAGCTTCGTCCTGGGGGAGGGCATCTCTGAAGCTTTCTTT. Translated: CASSFVLGEGISEAFF.

This clone was seen only a few times. The CDR3 loop reads CASSLTQTGAVKGYTF. CDR3 bases: TGTGCCAGCAGCCTAACGCAAACAGGGGCCGTAAAAGGCTACACCTTC. The chain uses TRBV28 and TRBJ1-2; 7 bases line up with TRBD1. Germline values: CDR1 MDHEN, CDR2 SYDVKM. The CDR3 covers 16 residues. The V segment lost 6 bases and the J segment 8 bases; nucleotides outside the gene matches: 18.

The rearrangement uses TRBV28 and TRBJ2-3; D might be TRBD2 (6 bases). This CDR3 region has 12 residues. The germline V gene encodes CDR1 MDHEN and CDR2 SYDVKM. The V and J ends lost 4 bases and 9 bases respectively, with 11 bases between them. The CDR3 coding sequence is TGTGCCAGCAGTTACGAGGGGAGGACGCAGTATTTT. Translating it yields CASSYEGRTQYF.

This chain connects TRBV28 to TRBJ2-7; perhaps TRBD2 as D (7 bases). Germline V gene lookup returns CDR1 MDHEN and CDR2 SYDVKM. This CDR3 is built from 15 residues. V was cut by 8 bases and J by 3 bases, with 20 bases left in between. The CDR3 reads CASSNRGAALYEQYF. DNA for the CDR3: TGTGCCAGCTCCAACCGGGGGGCTGCCCTCTACGAGCAGTACTTC.

This clone came up a few times. The V gene is TRBV6-4, the J gene TRBJ2-1, with TRBD1 identical over 11 bases. The ends lost 3 bases at V and 6 bases at J; junction bases unmatched: 7. Per germline, CDR1 MRHNA and CDR2 SNTAGT. The CDR3 extends over 16 amino acids. The CDR3 region has the DNA TGTGCCAGCAGTGAAGGGGCCGGGACAGGGGGCAATGAGCAGTTCTTC. It is translated as CASSEGAGTGGNEQFF.

This chain connects TRBV13 to TRBJ2-7, with 9 bases identical to TRBD1. Germline CDR1 is PRHDT and CDR2 is FYEKMQ (reference sequence). The length of the CDR3 is 13 residues. V lost 5 bases to trimming and J lost 6 bases; unmatched junction nucleotides: 5. This CDR3 reads CASSLGTGREQYF. Here the CDR3 DNA reads TGTGCCAGCAGCCTTGGGACAGGGCGCGAGCAGTACTTC.

The chain has TRBV28 and TRBJ2-7, with D possibly being TRBD1 (6 bases). Germline V gene sequence: CDR1 MDHEN, CDR2 SYDVKM. V was cut by 3 bases and J by 4 bases, with 13 bases left in between. The CDR3 extends over 14 amino acids. The CDR3, as DNA: TGTGCCAGCAGTTTTTTGGACAGAGGATACGAGCAGTACTTC. Its translation: CASSFLDRGYEQYF.

The chain has TRBV6-6 and TRBJ1-1; no clear D gene. This CDR3 region has 13 residues. In germline, CDR1 is MNHNY, CDR2 SVGAGI (reference sequence). V shed 4 bases and J shed 1 base, with 7 bases lying between them. The DNA of the CDR3 is TGTGCCAGCAGTTTCGAGGCGAACACTGAAGCTTTCTTT. It encodes CASSFEANTEAFF.

V usage is TRBV10-1 and J usage is TRBJ2-7; either TRBD1 or TRBD2 may fit D (6 bases each). Trimming shortened V by 7 bases and J by 0 bases, and 19 bases separated the two germline ends. The CDR3 runs to 16 residues. Germline CDR1 reads WNHNN; CDR2 reads SYGVQD (reference sequence). For the CDR3, the DNA is TGCGCCAGCAACCAAGGGGGGAGACGGAGCTCCTACGAGCAGTACTTC. Protein product: CASNQGGRRSSYEQYF.

In this sample, this clone turned up a few times. The chain uses TRBV5-6 and TRBJ1-2; D perhaps matches TRBD1 (6 bases). The V gene lost 0 bases and the J gene lost 2 bases, with 17 bases spanning the gap. The V gene's germline CDR1 is SGHDT and CDR2 YYEEEE. The CDR3 loop spans 17 amino acids. DNA for the CDR3: TGTGCCAGCAGCTTGGCCTTCTCCGGGACACCGAACTATGGCTACACCTTC. Its translation: CASSLAFSGTPNYGYTF.

Of note for this clone: A far larger clone is one nucleotide away, so this likely arose from a read error. The V and J genes are TRBV6-5 and TRBJ2-7; D uncertain. This CDR3 is 14 amino acids long. Germline V CDR1 and CDR2: MNHEY, SVGAGI. The CDR3 DNA sequence: TGTGCCGGCAGTTTCCGGCATCTCGTAGGCGAGCAGTACTTC. It encodes CAGSFRHLVGEQYF.

The V gene is TRBV13, the J gene TRBJ1-3, with D hard to call. V lost 5 bases and J lost 0, with 8 bases in between. CDR3 length: 14 residues. Per germline, CDR1 PRHDT and CDR2 FYEKMQ (reference sequence). The chain's CDR3 is CASSTEHSGNTIYF. The CDR3 DNA follows: TGTGCCAGCAGCACGGAGCACTCTGGAAACACCATATATTTT.

The J gene is TRBJ1-1, the V gene TRBV6-1; possible D gene TRBD1, 5 bases. The CDR3 is made up of 15 amino acids. Germline CDR1 is MNHNS and CDR2 is SASEGT. Deletions cut 1 base from V and 3 bases from J, with 12 bases between. The CDR3 coding sequence is TGTGCCAGCAGTGAAGAGGGGACTGGCTACACTGAAGCTTTCTTT. Protein sequence: CASSEEGTGYTEAFF.

The chain recombines TRBV2 with TRBJ2-1, with D perhaps matching TRBD1 or TRBD2 (5 bases each). V dropped 2 bases and J dropped 0 bases, with 11 bases sitting between them. The CDR3 spans 16 residues. The germline CDR1 and CDR2 sequences are SNHLY and FYNNEI. This CDR3 reads CASSESGGSSYNEQFF. CDR3 DNA sequence: TGTGCCAGCAGTGAAAGTGGGGGAAGCTCCTACAATGAGCAGTTCTTC.

The rearrangement links TRBV7-2 to TRBJ1-2, with TRBD1 as a possible D gene (5 bases). Germline loops: CDR1 SGHTA, CDR2 FQGNSA. The CDR3 has 16 amino acids. V was clipped by 5 bases and J by 4 bases, with 20 bases between them. CDR3 in DNA: TGTGCCAGCAGCCTCCTCTCAGGGAGGGTATCCTATGGCTACACCTTC. Translated, it gives CASSLLSGRVSYGYTF.

This clone was seen a few times. The chain links TRBV2 to TRBJ1-1; no clear D gene. The CDR3 spans 13 residues. Germline V gene lookup returns CDR1 SNHLY and CDR2 FYNNEI. V lost 7 bases to trimming and J lost 7 bases, with 16 bases between them. The CDR3 loop reads CASKRQIEGEAFF. CDR3 nucleotide sequence: TGTGCCAGCAAGCGCCAGATAGAAGGTGAAGCTTTCTTT.

This chain links TRBV28 with TRBJ1-4; 7 bases are a match to TRBD1. Trimming took 10 bases from V and 8 from J; bases not matched to a gene: 16. Germline V gene data show CDR1 as MDHEN and CDR2 as SYDVKM. The CDR3 contains 15 residues. The CDR3 nucleotides read TGTGCCACCGAATCCTGGACAGGCGCCAACGAAAAACTGTTTTTT. It translates to CATESWTGANEKLFF. The full variable domain, with the rest looked up from reference TRBV28 and TRBJ1-4, is DVKVTQSSRYLVKRTGEKVFLECVQDMDHENMFWYRQDPGLGLRLIYFSYDVKMKEKGDIPEGYSVSREKKERFSLILESASTNQTSMYLCATESWTGANEKLFFGSGTQLSVL.

This chain uses TRBV11-2 with TRBJ2-5, with 9 positions matching TRBD2. Germline trimming cut 1 base from V and 3 bases from J; bases unmatched to any gene: 3. The CDR3 contains 15 residues. From germline, CDR1 is SGHAT and CDR2 FQNNGV. The DNA for the CDR3 is TGTGCCAGCAGCTTAGCTCCTAGCGGGGAAGAGACCCAGTACTTC. Its translation is CASSLAPSGEETQYF.